Given below is one T cell receptor (beta chain) in context. These data originate in a study of identical twins. A universal primer site came from template switching; cDNA carried unique molecular identifiers. One entry per CDR3 protein results from TCRdb running MiXCR on the 5' RACE reads. Of a few hundred thousand distinct CDR3 sequences listed, 9.6% are singletons. The V and J ends lost 0 bases and 4 bases, in that order; junction bases with no gene match: 6. The germline gives CDR1 DFQATT, CDR2 SNEGSKA (reference sequence). The CDR3 contains 15 residues. The sample also formed part of further work on yellow fever vaccine responses in identical twins.

This TCR was recovered from a woman aged 18-30 years in good health. The chain has TRBV20-1 and TRBJ2-4, with 7 bases identical to TRBD2. Material for sequencing was PBMCs. CDR3 in DNA: TGCAGTGCTAGAGAGGCGCGGGAGAATAAAAACATTCAGTACTTC. Translating gives CSAREARENKNIQYF.